What follows are 29 T cell receptor beta chains derived from one specimen sequenced in a study of blood T cell repertoires in COVID-19. The assay was immunoSEQ multiplex PCR, and TCRdb's table has in-frame clones only and misses some. The sample records over 450,000 clones, roughly 89% being singletons. The sequenced material came from peripheral blood. The receptors shown here come from a young man with COVID-19, enrolled during active disease.

The chain joins TRBV7-8 to TRBJ1-2; 10 positions agree with TRBD1. There are 15 residues in the CDR3. CDR1 and CDR2 (germline): SGHVS, FQNEAQ. The junction had 5 bases not matched to a gene; V was cut back by 3 bases and J by 4 bases. The CDR3 region is CASSLGWTGGYGYTF. The CDR3, as DNA: TGTGCCAGCAGCTTGGGCTGGACAGGGGGCTATGGCTACACCTTC.

This CDR3 reads CASSFQTRQPQHF. The CDR3 DNA is TGTGCCAGCAGTTTTCAGACAAGACAGCCCCAGCATTTT. The rearrangement uses TRBV6-6 and TRBJ1-5; D gene ambiguous. V was trimmed by 4 bases and J by 7 bases, leaving 11 bases between them. Germline CDR1 is MNHNY and CDR2 is SVGAGI (reference sequence). The CDR3 is made up of 13 amino acids.

The chain couples TRBV19 to TRBJ2-2; possibly TRBD2 for D (6 bases). The CDR3 extends over 18 amino acids. Germline loops: CDR1 LNHDA, CDR2 SQIVND (reference sequence). Trimming pared 9 bases from V and 4 bases from J, leaving 27 bases between. The CDR3 DNA is TGTGCCAGCCGTGTACGCGGAGGGGTGGTCCGGAGCACCGGGGAGCTGTTTTTT. Amino acids: CASRVRGGVVRSTGELFF.

The chain employs TRBV13 and TRBJ1-1; possible D gene TRBD1, 6 bases. CDR1 is PRHDT, CDR2 FYEKMQ, per germline (reference sequence). The CDR3 is 13 amino acids. Trimming shortened V by 5 bases and J by 5 bases, and 12 bases separated the two germline ends. The CDR3 loop is CASSPTGRTEAFF. The CDR3 DNA sequence: TGTGCCAGCAGCCCCACAGGGCGTACTGAAGCTTTCTTT.

This rearrangement joins TRBV11-1 to TRBJ2-1; D remains unclear. This CDR3 is built from 12 residues. The germline CDR1 and CDR2 sequences are SGHAT and FQDESV (reference sequence). V lost 2 bases and J lost 3, with 2 bases in between. The CDR3 spells CASSLYYNEQFF. The CDR3 DNA follows: TGTGCCAGCAGCTTATACTACAATGAGCAGTTCTTC.

CDR3 region: CATKEGAGDIQYF. In DNA form, the CDR3 reads TGTGCCACCAAGGAGGGAGCGGGAGACATTCAGTACTTC. V and J are TRBV15 and TRBJ2-4; 8 bases align to TRBD2. Germline V CDR1 and CDR2: LNHNV, YYDKDF (reference sequence). CDR3 length: 13 residues. Trimming took 7 bases from V and 8 from J; bases not matched to a gene: 7.

This chain connects TRBV29-1 to TRBJ1-5; D may be TRBD1 (6 bases). Germline loops: CDR1 SQVTM, CDR2 ANQGSEA. V was cut by 5 bases and J by 4 bases, with 9 bases left in between. The CDR3 spans 12 residues. CDR3 sequence (DNA): TGCAGCGTTTGGACAGCAAATCAGCCCCAGCATTTT. Translated, it gives CSVWTANQPQHF.

The chain is built from TRBV5-4 and TRBJ2-5; the match to TRBD2 covers 11 bases. The length of the CDR3 is 16 residues. V lost 3 bases to trimming and J lost 0 bases; unmatched junction nucleotides: 4. Germline values: CDR1 SGHNT, CDR2 YYREEE (reference sequence). The CDR3 region has the DNA TGTGCCAGCAGCTCCTTAGCGGGAGGGAACCAAGAGACCCAGTACTTC. Translating it yields CASSSLAGGNQETQYF.

V and J are TRBV7-2 and TRBJ1-2, with TRBD1 identical over 7 bases. Germline lookup yields CDR1 SGHTA and CDR2 FQGNSA. CDR3 length: 14 amino acids. With 2 bases clipped from V and 6 bases from J, the junction kept 6 bases outside the gene matches. CDR3 region: CASSLYRGVNGYTF. The CDR3 DNA is TGTGCCAGCAGCTTATACAGGGGAGTAAATGGCTACACCTTC.

The rearrangement joins TRBV9 to TRBJ2-7; D perhaps matches TRBD2 (5 bases). The CDR3 is made up of 15 amino acids. V lost 0 bases and J lost 0, with 10 bases in between. The germline V gene has CDR1 SGDLS and CDR2 YYNGEE. For the CDR3, the DNA is TGTGCCAGCAGCGTAGGAGCGGAGAGCTCCTACGAGCAGTACTTC. Protein product: CASSVGAESSYEQYF.

The CDR3 loop reads CASSLSPSGGAPSYEQYF. CDR3 in DNA: TGTGCCAGCAGTTTAAGTCCTAGCGGGGGGGCCCCCTCTTACGAGCAGTACTTC. The V and J genes are TRBV27 and TRBJ2-7, with TRBD2 matching over 12 bases. This CDR3 has 18 amino acids. Germline loops: CDR1 MNHEY, CDR2 SMNVEV (reference sequence). After removal of 2 bases from V and 4 bases from J, the junction contained 12 bases not matched to a gene.

This clone occurred many times. Other DNA sequences in the same sample also yield this CDR3. This chain joins TRBV6-5 and TRBJ2-1; the match to TRBD2 covers 8 bases. Germline trimming cut 0 bases from V and 7 bases from J; bases unmatched to any gene: 5. The germline V gene has CDR1 MNHEY and CDR2 SVGAGI. The CDR3 covers 15 residues. The CDR3 DNA reads TGTGCCAGCAGTTACTCGAGACGGGAGGGGAATGAGCAGTTCTTC. It is translated as CASSYSRREGNEQFF.

This chain links TRBV3-1 (or the pseudogene TRBV3-2) with TRBJ1-1; D uncertain. Germline CDR1 is LGHDT and CDR2 is YNNKEL (reference sequence). The CDR3 sequence is 12 residues long. The ends were cut back, 0 bases at V and 11 bases at J, with 10 bases in the middle. CDR3 sequence: CASSQEGSVAFF. CDR3 bases: TGTGCCAGCAGCCAAGAAGGGAGCGTCGCTTTCTTT.

J is TRBJ2-1 and V is TRBV5-6, with 9 positions matching TRBD2. This CDR3 is 16 amino acids long. V shed 4 bases and J 3 bases; nucleotides not matched to a gene: 8. CDR1 and CDR2 (germline): SGHDT, YYEEEE. For the CDR3, the DNA is TGTGCCAGCAGCCTCCAGCGGGGGGCCAGCTACAATGAGCAGTTCTTC. Amino acid sequence: CASSLQRGASYNEQFF.

The genes are TRBV5-6 and TRBJ2-3, with 10 bases identical to TRBD2. CDR3 length: 19 amino acids. Germline lookup yields CDR1 SGHDT and CDR2 YYEEEE. The J segment lost 2 bases and the V segment lost 2 bases, leaving 14 bases of the junction unmatched. The CDR3 sequence: CASSLSTSGIFGPTDTQYF. CDR3 DNA: TGTGCCAGCAGCTTAAGCACTAGCGGGATATTCGGGCCCACAGATACGCAGTATTTT.

V gene TRBV5-1 combines with J gene TRBJ2-1, with 9 bases matching TRBD2. This CDR3 has 14 residues. The germline V gene encodes CDR1 SGHRS and CDR2 YFSETQ. V was pared by 5 bases and J by 9 bases, with 9 bases of the junction left unmatched. The CDR3: CASRALSGRGEQFF. The CDR3 DNA is TGCGCCAGCAGAGCTCTTAGCGGGAGAGGTGAGCAGTTCTTC.

J is TRBJ1-6 and V is TRBV4-1; the match to TRBD1 covers 11 bases. Looked up from germline, CDR1 is MGHRA and CDR2 is YSYEKL. The trim removed 0 bases at V and 7 bases at J, leaving 5 bases unmatched. This CDR3 spans 17 amino acids. CDR3 DNA sequence: TGCGCCAGCAGCCAAGAATCCGGGACAGGGGGGAATTCACCCCTCCACTTT. This gives the protein CASSQESGTGGNSPLHF.

This chain uses TRBV2 with TRBJ1-2, with TRBD1 as a possible D gene (5 bases). Germline CDR1 reads SNHLY; CDR2 reads FYNNEI. The CDR3 has 14 residues. V lost 2 bases and J 4 bases, leaving 11 bases between the germline ends. DNA of the CDR3: TGTGCCAGCAGTGAACGACAGAGTTCCTATGGCTACACCTTC. Translated, it gives CASSERQSSYGYTF.

The V gene is TRBV12-5, the J gene TRBJ2-7; D is perhaps TRBD1 (6 bases). Germline V CDR1 and CDR2: LGHNT, FRNRAP. The CDR3 spans 14 residues. The V gene lost 2 bases and the J gene lost 5 bases, with 13 bases spanning the gap. The CDR3 here is CASGLTKTGNEQYF. The CDR3 nucleotides read TGTGCTAGTGGTTTGACGAAGACAGGCAACGAGCAGTACTTC.

This rearrangement joins TRBV4-1 to TRBJ2-3, with 10 bases matching TRBD1. Germline assignment: CDR1 MGHRA and CDR2 YSYEKL. This CDR3 is 19 amino acids long. Germline trimming cut 0 bases from V and 2 bases from J; bases unmatched to any gene: 11. The DNA for the CDR3 is TGCGCCAGCAGCCAAGATCATCGACAGGGGGCCCATTACACAGATACGCAGTATTTT. Translating gives CASSQDHRQGAHYTDTQYF.

This clone was counted once. The chain links TRBV5-1 to TRBJ2-5, with 10 bases aligning to TRBD2. Germline V gene data show CDR1 as SGHRS and CDR2 as YFSETQ. The CDR3 loop spans 13 amino acids. V lost 6 bases to trimming and J lost 4 bases; unmatched junction nucleotides: 3. This CDR3 is CASTTSGLETQYF. In DNA, the CDR3 is TGCGCCAGCACGACTAGCGGGTTAGAGACCCAGTACTTC.

The V call is TRBV5-1, the J call TRBJ2-4; D uncertain. Germline V gene sequence: CDR1 SGHRS, CDR2 YFSETQ. This CDR3 has 16 amino acids. The V and J ends lost 0 bases and 6 bases respectively, with 16 bases between them. CDR3 sequence (DNA): TGCGCCAGCAGCTTGGAGAACAACAACCGAGGAAACATTCAGTACTTC. Protein product: CASSLENNNRGNIQYF. Looking up the rest from reference TRBV5-1 and TRBJ2-4 gives the full variable domain: KAGVTQTPRYLIKTRGQQVTLSCSPISGHRSVSWYQQTPGQGLQFLFEYFSETQRNKGNFPGRFSGRQFSNSRSEMNVSTLELGDSALYLCASSLENNNRGNIQYFGAGTRLSVL.

The chain links TRBV19 to TRBJ1-5; TRBD1 might be the D (5 bases). Germline V gene lookup returns CDR1 LNHDA and CDR2 SQIVND (reference sequence). V dropped 10 bases and J dropped 3 bases, with 13 bases sitting between them. The CDR3 has 13 amino acids. The DNA for the CDR3 is TGTGCCAAAAAGGGGTCAATCAATCAGCCCCAGCATTTT. It encodes CAKKGSINQPQHF.

The chain is built from TRBV5-1 and TRBJ2-2; D may be TRBD1 (6 bases). Germline V gene lookup returns CDR1 SGHRS and CDR2 YFSETQ. V was shortened by 0 bases and J by 4 bases, with 10 bases between the two germline ends. This CDR3 has 15 residues. CDR3 residues: CASSLVSDSTGELFF. DNA for the CDR3: TGCGCCAGCAGCTTGGTGTCGGACAGCACCGGGGAGCTGTTTTTT.

This clone appeared once. V is TRBV6-5 and J is TRBJ1-3; D remains ambiguous. Germline V lookup: CDR1 MNHEY, CDR2 SVGAGI. The length of the CDR3 is 12 residues. Trimming removed 5 bases at V and 1 base at J, with 3 bases between. The CDR3 DNA sequence: TGTGCCAGCAGTCGGTCTGGAAACACCATATATTTT. Translated: CASSRSGNTIYF.

V is TRBV3-1 (or the pseudogene TRBV3-2) and J is TRBJ2-7, with D perhaps matching TRBD2 (6 bases). The CDR3 sequence is 16 residues long. Germline CDR1 is LGHDT and CDR2 is YNNKEL (reference sequence). Trimming removed 0 bases from V and 0 bases from J, with 12 bases in between. In nucleotides, the CDR3 is TGTGCCAGCAGCCAAGATCTTGGGGGGAGCTCCTACGAGCAGTACTTC. Protein product: CASSQDLGGSSYEQYF.

The chain uses TRBV5-4 and TRBJ2-3; TRBD2 is a possible D gene (5 bases). The CDR3 runs to 15 residues. From germline, CDR1 is SGHNT and CDR2 YYREEE (reference sequence). V was shortened by 4 bases and J by 0 bases, with 12 bases between the two germline ends. The CDR3 spells CASSETRASTDTQYF. In nucleotides, the CDR3 is TGTGCCAGCAGCGAAACTAGGGCTAGCACAGATACGCAGTATTTT.

The chain combines TRBV6-1 with TRBJ2-4, with 7 bases matching TRBD2. This CDR3 is built from 16 residues. The germline CDR1 and CDR2 sequences are MNHNS and SASEGT. With V trimmed by 4 bases and J by 1 base, 7 bases remained unmatched. CDR3 amino acids: CASSAASGTAKNIQYF. CDR3 sequence (DNA): TGTGCCAGCAGTGCCGCCAGCGGGACCGCCAAAAACATTCAGTACTTC.

The chain combines TRBV5-6 with TRBJ1-1; 9 positions agree with TRBD1. The V gene's germline CDR1 is SGHDT and CDR2 YYEEEE. The V segment lost 4 bases and the J segment 2 bases; nucleotides outside the gene matches: 6. The CDR3 contains 15 residues. The CDR3 DNA is TGTGCCAGCAGCAGCCCGACAGGGGGTAACACTGAAGCTTTCTTT. It yields the protein CASSSPTGGNTEAFF.